These 16 T cell receptor beta chains were all obtained from the same sample, sequenced in a study of shared clonotypes between healthy human individuals. Clones were read by immunoSEQ multiplex PCR, and TCRdb kept only the in-frame ones, dropping some. The sample includes 600,000 to 750,000 clones, 90% of them seen just once. Sequenced: memory CD8+ T cells from PBMCs. Subset reported: CD45RO+ cells pooled with CCR7-negative TemRA cells. These TCRs come from a man between 18 and 35 years old in good health. Some clones in this sample may be carry-over from other donors' samples.

V usage is TRBV7-9 and J usage is TRBJ1-6; 7 nucleotides line up with TRBD1. Germline CDR1 and CDR2: SEHNR and FQNEAQ (reference sequence). Germline trimming cut 5 bases from V and 9 bases from J; bases unmatched to any gene: 10. This CDR3 spans 15 amino acids. The CDR3 spells CASSKGGRGASPLHF. In DNA, the CDR3 is TGTGCCAGCAGCAAAGGCGGCAGGGGGGCTTCACCCCTCCACTTT.

In DNA form, the CDR3 reads TGCAGTGCTAGAGAGCGCGGGACCCAGTACTTC. It codes for CSARERGTQYF. The J gene is TRBJ2-5, the V gene TRBV20-1, with no clear D. This CDR3 has 11 amino acids. The V end lost 0 bases, the J end lost 7 bases, and 6 bases lay between the germline ends. Germline V gene lookup returns CDR1 DFQATT and CDR2 SNEGSKA (reference sequence).

The chain recombines TRBV15 with TRBJ2-5; D not certain. Germline V gene data show CDR1 as LNHNV and CDR2 as YYDKDF (reference sequence). V lost 0 bases, J lost 5 bases, and 19 bases lay in between. The CDR3 contains 17 residues. The CDR3 region has the DNA TGTGCCACCAGCAGAGATTCTCCGCAGGCCTGGGGTGAGACCCAGTACTTC. It encodes CATSRDSPQAWGETQYF.

This chain connects TRBV9 to TRBJ2-5; TRBD2 might be the D (6 bases). Germline assignment: CDR1 SGDLS and CDR2 YYNGEE. The CDR3 runs 14 residues. V lost 3 bases and J lost 2, with 11 bases in between. The CDR3 coding sequence is TGTGCCAGCAGCGCCAGACTAGAACAAGAGACCCAGTACTTC. It translates to CASSARLEQETQYF.

The V gene is TRBV27, the J gene TRBJ2-7; either TRBD1 or TRBD2 may supply D (5 bases each). CDR1 and CDR2 (germline): MNHEY, SMNVEV (reference sequence). V gave up 3 bases and J gave up 3 bases, with 9 bases separating them. This CDR3 spans 13 amino acids. CDR3 DNA: TGTGCCAGCAGTTTTGGGACCTACTACGAGCAGTACTTC. It translates to CASSFGTYYEQYF.

The genes are TRBV21-1 and TRBJ1-3; the table names TRBD1, a call not compared with the DNA. TRBV21-1 is flagged as a pseudogene. This CDR3 has 16 residues. The CDR3 coding sequence is TGTGCCAGCAGCAAAGATCTGGGCATCTCTGGAAACACCATATATTTT. Translating it yields CASSKDLGISGNTIYF.

This clone was recorded only once. The chain has TRBV9 and TRBJ2-5; D possibly matches TRBD1 or TRBD2 (7 bases each). This CDR3 comprises 16 residues. Germline V gene sequence: CDR1 SGDLS, CDR2 YYNGEE. V lost 4 bases, J lost 5 bases, and 21 bases lay in between. The CDR3 region is CASSPTRGRGLETQYF. CDR3 nucleotide sequence: TGTGCCAGCAGCCCCACACGTGGGAGGGGGCTGGAGACCCAGTACTTC.

The V call is TRBV4-3, the J call TRBJ2-7, with a possible D match to TRBD2 (5 bases). The CDR3 has 16 amino acids. V was pared by 0 bases and J by 2 bases, with 14 bases between. Germline loops: CDR1 LGHNA, CDR2 YSLEER. As DNA, the CDR3 is TGCGCCAGCAGCCAAGAACGAGGGCCCGGGACCTACGAGCAGTACTTC. It translates to CASSQERGPGTYEQYF.

The V and J genes are TRBV27 and TRBJ2-1, with D possibly being TRBD1 (6 bases). Trimming took off 1 base at V and 6 bases at J, with 7 bases between the two ends. The CDR3 totals 13 residues. CDR1 and CDR2 (germline): MNHEY, SMNVEV (reference sequence). The CDR3, as DNA: TGTGCCAGCAGTTTATTGACAGGCAATGAGCAGTTCTTC. Translation: CASSLLTGNEQFF.

The chain joins TRBV7-8 to TRBJ1-2; D remains ambiguous. Germline CDR1 and CDR2: SGHVS and FQNEAQ. The CDR3 loop spans 14 amino acids. Trimming shortened V by 0 bases and J by 9 bases, and 14 bases separated the two germline ends. The CDR3 loop is CASSLAGSKTSYTF. In DNA, the CDR3 is TGTGCCAGCAGCTTAGCTGGGTCAAAGACGAGCTACACCTTC.

A word on this clone: Just one base apart from a much larger clone, this may be a read error. As DNA, the CDR3 is TGTGCCAGCAGGGGAGATACGCAGTATTTT. Translating gives CASRGDTQYF. The chain combines TRBV27 with TRBJ2-3; D is unresolved. V was shortened by 6 bases and J by 5 bases, with 3 bases between the two germline ends. Germline V lookup: CDR1 MNHEY, CDR2 SMNVEV (reference sequence). The CDR3 runs 10 residues.

The V and J genes are TRBV6-1 and TRBJ2-7; 11 bases match TRBD1. Trimming cost V 0 bases and J 3 bases; bases outside gene matches: 1. Per the germline V gene, CDR1 is MNHNS and CDR2 is SASEGT. CDR3 size: 15 residues. This CDR3 is CASSEAGTGGYEQYF. The CDR3 DNA reads TGTGCCAGCAGTGAAGCCGGGACAGGGGGCTACGAGCAGTACTTC.

This chain uses TRBV7-3 with TRBJ2-6; 8 bases align to TRBD1. Germline CDR1 reads SGHTA; CDR2 reads FQGTGA. With V trimmed by 0 bases and J by 0 bases, 7 bases remained unmatched. CDR3 length: 19 residues. CDR3 DNA sequence: TGTGCCAGCAGCTTAACTTTGCGGGACAGGAACTCTGGGGCCAACGTCCTGACTTTC. This encodes CASSLTLRDRNSGANVLTF.

This chain joins TRBV6-6 and TRBJ2-7; D may be TRBD1 or TRBD2 (5 bases each). This CDR3 contains 16 residues. Germline CDR1 is MNHNY and CDR2 is SVGAGI (reference sequence). V was shortened by 0 bases and J by 0 bases, with 12 bases between the two germline ends. The DNA of the CDR3 is TGTGCCAGCAGTTACTCTGGGGGAGACATCTCCTACGAGCAGTACTTC. Translation: CASSYSGGDISYEQYF.

V is TRBV28 and J is TRBJ2-4, with 12 bases lining up with TRBD2. The CDR3 spans 22 residues. Germline values: CDR1 MDHEN, CDR2 SYDVKM. J lost 0 bases, V lost 3 bases, and 18 bases had no gene match. The CDR3 DNA sequence: TGTGCCAGCAGTTTTCCTCAGACTAGCGGGAGACAACAACCACTAGCCAAAAACATTCAGTACTTC. Residues: CASSFPQTSGRQQPLAKNIQYF.

This chain connects TRBV4-1 to TRBJ2-1; D perhaps matches TRBD1 (6 bases). The CDR3 extends over 17 amino acids. Germline-derived CDR1 and CDR2 are MGHRA and YSYEKL. V was shortened by 0 bases and J by 0 bases, with 12 bases between the two germline ends. The CDR3 protein is CASSQEPTGSSYNEQFF. The CDR3 coding sequence is TGCGCCAGCAGCCAAGAACCCACAGGGAGCTCCTACAATGAGCAGTTCTTC.